The 31 T cell receptor beta chains presented below share a single source sample, sequenced in a study of T-cell reconstitution after alpha-beta-depleted transplantation in children. Unique molecular identifiers were incorporated during preparation of the TCRbeta library. In TCRdb, the PCR reads were re-called with MiXCR into one record per CDR3 protein. The table lists fewer than 700,000 distinct CDR3 sequences, 13% of them singletons. Sequencing used PBMCs, mostly from graft donor cells, obtained 360 days after TCRalphabeta/CD19-depleted stem cell transplant. The source of these receptors is a male patient under 18 who had a stem cell transplant for acute myeloid leukemia, so the T cells may come from the graft donor.

The chain carries TRBV5-1 and TRBJ2-4; TRBD1 aligns across 10 bases. CDR3 length equals 16 residues. Germline-derived CDR1 and CDR2 are SGHRS and YFSETQ. J lost 4 bases, V lost 4 bases, and 8 bases had no gene match. The CDR3 DNA is TGCGCCAGCAGCGGGCAGACAGGGGGCTTTAAAAACATTCAGTACTTC. This gives the protein CASSGQTGGFKNIQYF.

The sample holds a few counts of this clonotype. This chain joins TRBV7-2 and TRBJ2-1, with 14 bases aligning to TRBD2. The germline CDR1 and CDR2 sequences are SGHTA and FQGNSA. J was trimmed by 6 bases and V by 4 bases; bases with no gene match: 5. This CDR3 is built from 16 residues. The CDR3 sequence is CASSSIGTSGSNEQFF. In nucleotides, the CDR3 is TGTGCCAGCAGCTCCATAGGGACTAGCGGGAGCAATGAGCAGTTCTTC.

This chain connects TRBV5-1 to TRBJ2-1; possible D gene TRBD1, 5 bases. The CDR3 covers 13 residues. Trimming pared 0 bases from V and 7 bases from J, leaving 8 bases between. CDR1 and CDR2 from the germline V gene are SGHRS and YFSETQ. The CDR3 DNA is TGCGCCAGCAGCTTGGGACAGCGAAATGAGCAGTTCTTC. Its protein is CASSLGQRNEQFF.

The chain links TRBV4-2 to TRBJ2-4; D possibly corresponds to TRBD2 (6 bases). The germline V and J ends were trimmed by 3 bases and 2 bases, with 23 bases remaining between them. Germline lookup yields CDR1 LGHNA and CDR2 YNFKEQ. The length of the CDR3 is 19 residues. CDR3 amino acids: CASSHRFGKLALSKNIQYF. CDR3 bases: TGTGCCAGCAGCCACCGCTTCGGGAAACTAGCTCTTTCCAAAAACATTCAGTACTTC.

The sample holds a few counts of this clonotype. The chain is built from TRBV5-1 and TRBJ2-7, with D perhaps TRBD1 or TRBD2 (5 bases each). Trimming shortened V by 7 bases and J by 2 bases, and 13 bases separated the two germline ends. The CDR3 loop spans 13 amino acids. The germline V gene has CDR1 SGHRS and CDR2 YFSETQ. CDR3 bases: TGCGCCAGCGGACTGACAGATCCCTACGAGCAGTACTTC. It translates to CASGLTDPYEQYF.

This clonotype was counted only a few times. The CDR3 DNA sequence: TGCAGTGCTAGAGTAGCAGGACAGGGGGCGCTATTTAACTATGGCTACACCTTC. The encoded protein is CSARVAGQGALFNYGYTF. J is TRBJ1-2 and V is TRBV20-1; 11 bases line up with TRBD1. There are 18 residues in the CDR3. Germline trimming cut 1 base from V and 1 base from J; bases unmatched to any gene: 11. CDR1 and CDR2 from the germline V gene are DFQATT and SNEGSKA (reference sequence).

V usage is TRBV12-3 or TRBV12-4 and J usage is TRBJ1-1; 9 bases agree with TRBD1. The CDR3 loop spans 14 amino acids. V trimming: 0 bases; J trimming: 6 bases; junction bases outside the gene matches: 2. CDR3 bases: TGTGCCAGCAGTTTAGCGGGACAGGGACCTGAAGCTTTCTTT. Residues: CASSLAGQGPEAFF.

V is TRBV9 and J is TRBJ2-2; D is possibly TRBD2 (6 bases). CDR1 and CDR2 (germline): SGDLS, YYNGEE. V was pared by 0 bases and J by 3 bases, with 15 bases between. The CDR3 extends over 17 amino acids. The CDR3 nucleotides are TGTGCCAGCAGCGTAGGGTCTAGCGCAGCGGACACCGGGGAGCTGTTTTTT. Translating it yields CASSVGSSAADTGELFF.

This clonotype was seen more than once but under ten times. V usage is TRBV14 and J usage is TRBJ2-5; 14 bases match TRBD2. The CDR3 runs 18 residues. Looked up from germline, CDR1 is SGHDN and CDR2 is FVKESK. J gave up 4 bases and V 0 bases, and 7 bases lay outside the gene matches. In DNA form, the CDR3 reads TGTGCCAGCAGCCAAGATTATGGGACTAGCGGGAGAAGAGAGACCCAGTACTTC. Protein: CASSQDYGTSGRRETQYF.

The J gene is TRBJ1-1, the V gene TRBV7-8; TRBD1 aligns across 9 bases. V shed 4 bases, J shed 11 bases, and the junction held 14 bases outside the gene matches. The germline V gene encodes CDR1 SGHVS and CDR2 FQNEAQ. This CDR3 contains 15 residues. CDR3 bases: TGTGCCAGCAGCTCGCCGGGACAGGGTCGTTTGTATGCTTTCTTT. It is translated as CASSSPGQGRLYAFF.

The chain's CDR3 is CSVLASGMGDTQYF. The CDR3 nucleotides are TGCAGTGTCTTGGCTAGCGGGATGGGAGATACGCAGTATTTT. This rearrangement joins TRBV20-1 to TRBJ2-3; 9 nucleotides line up with TRBD2. The V and J ends lost 7 bases and 5 bases, in that order; junction bases with no gene match: 10. The germline CDR1 and CDR2 sequences are DFQATT and SNEGSKA (reference sequence). The CDR3 length is 14 residues.

The rearrangement uses TRBV30 and TRBJ2-7, with D perhaps matching TRBD2 (6 bases). V shed 3 bases and J shed 4 bases, with 19 bases lying between them. Per the germline V gene, CDR1 is GTSNPN and CDR2 is SVGIG (reference sequence). The CDR3 extends over 15 amino acids. The DNA for the CDR3 is TGTGCCTGGAGGGCATACCTGGGCGGGAAATACGAGCAGTACTTC. This translates into CAWRAYLGGKYEQYF.

A few counts support this clonotype. J is TRBJ2-5 and V is TRBV5-1; 7 nucleotides match TRBD1. V shed 0 bases, J shed 6 bases, and the junction held 5 bases outside the gene matches. This CDR3 spans 14 amino acids. Germline V CDR1 and CDR2: SGHRS, YFSETQ. Here the CDR3 DNA reads TGCGCCAGCAGCTTGGAGGGGGCCGGGCAGACCCAGTACTTC. Protein sequence: CASSLEGAGQTQYF.

This clonotype was detected many times. The chain joins TRBV5-1 to TRBJ2-1, with 9 bases aligning to TRBD2. Germline V gene data show CDR1 as SGHRS and CDR2 as YFSETQ. The length of the CDR3 is 15 residues. The V segment lost 0 bases and the J segment 11 bases; nucleotides outside the gene matches: 9. The chain's CDR3 is CASSLDRIAGVQQFF. CDR3 coding DNA: TGCGCCAGCAGCTTGGATAGAATAGCGGGGGTTCAGCAGTTCTTC.

The chain links TRBV27 to TRBJ2-7, with D perhaps being TRBD1 or TRBD2 (5 bases each). The CDR3 is 14 amino acids. Trimming stripped 5 bases from V and 7 bases from J, with 18 bases between. Germline values: CDR1 MNHEY, CDR2 SMNVEV (reference sequence). The DNA for the CDR3 is TGTGCCAGCAGTCCGGGGCCCTCCCCAGGGGAGCAGTACTTC. Translation: CASSPGPSPGEQYF.

The rearrangement uses TRBV3-1 and TRBJ2-7; 7 bases align to TRBD2. The junction had 8 bases not matched to a gene; V was cut back by 3 bases and J by 0 bases. Germline V gene data show CDR1 as LGHDT and CDR2 as YNNKEL (reference sequence). The CDR3 consists of 16 residues. The CDR3 nucleotides read TGTGCCAGCAGCCAGCCCGCTAGCGGCAACTCCTACGAGCAGTACTTC. Translating gives CASSQPASGNSYEQYF.

This clonotype was detected only a few times. V is TRBV5-1 and J is TRBJ2-3; no reliable D call. The germline gives CDR1 SGHRS, CDR2 YFSETQ. This CDR3 contains 14 residues. V was clipped by 6 bases and J by 4 bases, with 15 bases between them. The CDR3 nucleotides are TGCGCCAGCAACCTACAGCCCAGTCCAGATACGCAGTATTTT. Translated, it gives CASNLQPSPDTQYF.

This clonotype was found many times. The chain is built from TRBV15 and TRBJ2-7; no firm D call. Germline loops: CDR1 LNHNV, CDR2 YYDKDF (reference sequence). V lost 0 bases, J lost 5 bases, and 5 bases lay in between. The CDR3 sequence is 12 residues long. The CDR3, as DNA: TGTGCCACCAGCAGAGATGGGGACGAGCAGTACTTC. Encoded protein: CATSRDGDEQYF.

This clonotype was detected many times. The V call is TRBV27, the J call TRBJ2-1; 9 nucleotides agree with TRBD2. The CDR3 loop spans 17 amino acids. With V trimmed by 4 bases and J by 7 bases, 14 bases remained unmatched. Germline CDR1 MNHEY, CDR2 SMNVEV (reference sequence). CDR3 bases: TGTGCCAGCAGTTGGGGTAGCGGGAGTCTGCGGGGGAATGAGCAGTTCTTC. Its protein is CASSWGSGSLRGNEQFF.

Here the CDR3 reads CSARGGPGYTGELFF. The DNA for the CDR3 is TGCAGTGCTAGAGGGGGGCCCGGTTACACCGGGGAGCTGTTTTTT. The rearrangement links TRBV20-1 to TRBJ2-2; D might be TRBD1 (6 bases). Trimming cost V 1 base and J 3 bases, with 12 bases left between them. This CDR3 is built from 15 residues. CDR1 is DFQATT and CDR2 is SNEGSKA in the germline V gene (reference sequence).

This clonotype occurred a few times. V usage is TRBV12-3 or TRBV12-4 and J usage is TRBJ2-7, with 9 nucleotides matching TRBD1. CDR3 size: 14 residues. Trimming cost V 6 bases and J 2 bases; bases outside gene matches: 5. CDR3 nucleotide sequence: TGTGCCAGCAGGTCAAACAGGGGGCCCTACGAGCAGTACTTC. The encoded protein is CASRSNRGPYEQYF.

V gene TRBV12-3 or TRBV12-4 combines with J gene TRBJ1-2, with TRBD1 matching 9 bases. The CDR3 has 16 amino acids. Germline trimming cut 6 bases from V and 0 bases from J; bases unmatched to any gene: 8. This CDR3 is CASSTGGSPPNYGYTF. DNA for the CDR3: TGTGCCAGCAGCACAGGGGGCTCTCCCCCTAACTATGGCTACACCTTC.

The chain carries TRBV4-3 and TRBJ2-3; 11 nucleotides line up with TRBD2. The V gene's germline CDR1 is LGHNA and CDR2 YSLEER. The CDR3 is 18 residues long. Trimming removed 2 bases from V and 0 bases from J; junction bases left unmatched: 7. The CDR3 protein is CASSQLAGGTTSTDTQYF. The CDR3 DNA sequence: TGCGCCAGCAGCCAACTAGCGGGAGGTACTACTAGCACAGATACGCAGTATTTT.

The rearrangement joins TRBV12-3 or TRBV12-4 to TRBJ2-7; TRBD2 is a possible D gene (5 bases). V lost 0 bases, J lost 11 bases, and 8 bases lay in between. There are 11 residues in the CDR3. The CDR3 sequence is CASSLAGVEYF. The CDR3 DNA is TGTGCCAGCAGTTTAGCGGGAGTGGAGTACTTC.

This clonotype was seen ten or more times. The gene calls are TRBV11-3 and TRBJ2-1, with D unresolved. The germline CDR1 and CDR2 sequences are SGHNT and YENEEA. The CDR3 loop spans 11 amino acids. V was shortened by 1 base and J by 10 bases, with 5 bases between the two germline ends. CDR3 loop: CASSLASEQFF. The CDR3 DNA reads TGTGCCAGCAGCTTAGCAAGCGAGCAGTTCTTC.

Ten or more counts support this clonotype. V usage is TRBV27 and J usage is TRBJ2-1, with D perhaps matching TRBD2 (5 bases). Trimming shortened V by 6 bases and J by 4 bases, and 16 bases separated the two germline ends. Germline CDR1 MNHEY, CDR2 SMNVEV (reference sequence). This CDR3 has 15 residues. CDR3 nucleotide sequence: TGTGCCAGCAGAGGCACAAGCGGCTTATACAATGAGCAGTTCTTC. Protein: CASRGTSGLYNEQFF.

The chain is built from TRBV19 and TRBJ1-5, with unresolved D. The CDR3 contains 15 residues. Trimming removed 2 bases from V and 0 bases from J, with 8 bases in between. Germline V gene lookup returns CDR1 LNHDA and CDR2 SQIVND (reference sequence). CDR3 coding DNA: TGTGCCAGTAGTATAAACGGATATAGCAATCAGCCCCAGCATTTT. Amino acid sequence: CASSINGYSNQPQHF.

Notes on this clonotype: A junction boundary mismatches the germline segment, possibly from a read error. This sequence joins TRBV10-3 and TRBJ2-2; D is ambiguous. Per germline, CDR1 ENHRY and CDR2 SYGVKD. There are 13 residues in the CDR3. This CDR3 reads CTISERGTGELFF. CDR3 nucleotide sequence: TGTACCATCAGTGAACGTGGCACCGGGGAGCTGTTTTTT.

The chain joins TRBV4-3 to TRBJ2-2, with 11 bases identical to TRBD2. Per germline, CDR1 LGHNA and CDR2 YSLEER. Trimming took 3 bases from V and 2 from J; bases not matched to a gene: 14. This CDR3 is 20 amino acids long. The CDR3 protein is CASSHRSTPGLAVNTGELFF. The CDR3 DNA follows: TGCGCCAGCAGCCACAGATCCACTCCGGGACTAGCGGTTAACACCGGGGAGCTGTTTTTT.

In this sample, this clonotype turned up a few times. This chain uses TRBV10-3 with TRBJ1-2; D is perhaps TRBD1 (5 bases). V shed 4 bases and J shed 4 bases, with 19 bases lying between them. Germline CDR1 ENHRY, CDR2 SYGVKD. The CDR3 is 16 residues long. CDR3 loop: CAISGRAGLNPYGYTF. The CDR3 nucleotides are TGTGCCATCAGTGGTAGAGCAGGGCTAAACCCCTATGGCTACACCTTC.

This clonotype was detected a few times. The V gene is TRBV4-3, the J gene TRBJ2-2; possibly TRBD1 or TRBD2 for D (6 bases each). Trimming left V 0 bases short and J 0 bases short, with 8 bases between. The V gene's germline CDR1 is LGHNA and CDR2 YSLEER. This CDR3 contains 16 residues. The CDR3 here is CASSQEGGANTGELFF. In nucleotides, the CDR3 is TGCGCCAGCAGCCAAGAGGGGGGCGCGAACACCGGGGAGCTGTTTTTT.